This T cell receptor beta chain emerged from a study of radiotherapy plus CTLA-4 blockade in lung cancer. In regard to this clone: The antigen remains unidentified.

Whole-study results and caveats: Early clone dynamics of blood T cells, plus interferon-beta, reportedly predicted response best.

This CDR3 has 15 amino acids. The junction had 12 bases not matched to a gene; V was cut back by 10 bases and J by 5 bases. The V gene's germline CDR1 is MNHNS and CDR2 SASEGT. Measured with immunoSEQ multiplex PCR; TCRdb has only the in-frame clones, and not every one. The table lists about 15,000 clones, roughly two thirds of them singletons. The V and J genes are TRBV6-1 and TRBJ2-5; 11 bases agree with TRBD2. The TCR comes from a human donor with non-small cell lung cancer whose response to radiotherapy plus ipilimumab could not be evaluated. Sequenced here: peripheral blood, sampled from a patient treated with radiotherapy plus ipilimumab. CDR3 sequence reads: CATRSGGAMRETQYF. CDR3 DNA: TGTGCCACCCGTAGCGGGGGGGCCATGAGGGAGACCCAGTACTTC.